The 17 T cell receptor beta chains below all came from one sample that was sequenced in a study of CD8+ T cells in alopecia areata. The treatment: oral pan-JAK inhibitor, 5-10 mg twice daily. Reverse transcribed after extraction, RNA yielded cDNA as the sequencing template. Some clones are missing from TCRdb's copy, which holds only in-frame ones; the method was immunoSEQ multiplex PCR. The repertoire holds 200,000 to 250,000 clones, more than 45% seen once, with around 1.6% in the top ten. The sample in question was CD4+ T cells sorted from blood, obtained at week 4, from a patient treated with tofacitinib. The receptors originated from a human donor with alopecia areata.

This clone was picked up a small number of times. The chain links TRBV7-2 to TRBJ1-2, with 7 bases matching TRBD1. Germline V gene data show CDR1 as SGHTA and CDR2 as FQGNSA. The length of the CDR3 is 15 residues. Trimming took 5 bases from V and 2 from J; bases not matched to a gene: 8. CDR3: CASSPQGRENYGYTF. CDR3 bases: TGTGCCAGCAGCCCACAGGGGAGGGAAAACTATGGCTACACCTTC.

This clone was counted between two and nine times. The rearrangement links TRBV13 to TRBJ2-7; D gene unclear. Germline assignment: CDR1 PRHDT and CDR2 FYEKMQ (reference sequence). V gave up 3 bases and J gave up 6 bases, with 9 bases separating them. This CDR3 contains 12 residues. CDR3 nucleotides: TGTGCCAGCAGCTTTGGGGTGGGCGAGCAGTACTTC. As protein: CASSFGVGEQYF.

The chain has TRBV7-6 and TRBJ1-6; D remains ambiguous. Trimming pared 5 bases from V and 8 bases from J, leaving 7 bases between. Per the germline V gene, CDR1 is SGHVS and CDR2 is FNYEAQ. This CDR3 is 12 amino acids long. As DNA, the CDR3 is TGTGCCAGCAGCAGCCAGGATTCACCCCTCCACTTT. This translates into CASSSQDSPLHF. Supplemented by reference TRBV7-6 and TRBJ1-6, the full variable domain reads GAGVSQSPRYKVTKRGQDVALRCDPISGHVSLYWYRQALGQGPEFLTYFNYEAQQDKSGLPNDRFSAERPEGSISTLTIQRTEQRDSAMYRCASSSQDSPLHFGNGTRLTVT.

This clone was picked up one time. The chain is built from TRBV10-3 and TRBJ2-5; D not resolved. V was cut by 3 bases and J by 2 bases, with 7 bases left in between. Germline V gene data show CDR1 as ENHRY and CDR2 as SYGVKD. This CDR3 has 13 residues. The CDR3 bases are TGTGCCATCAGTGATGGGGTTCAAGAGACCCAGTACTTC. It encodes CAISDGVQETQYF.

This clone was picked up a small number of times. The chain carries TRBV25-1 and TRBJ2-1, with 7 positions matching TRBD1. V gave up 8 bases and J gave up 0 bases; unmatched junction bases: 1. The CDR3 has 13 amino acids. Germline assignment: CDR1 MGHDK and CDR2 SYGVNS. This chain's CDR3 is CASPGGSYNEQFF. The CDR3 DNA reads as TGTGCCAGCCCAGGGGGCTCCTACAATGAGCAGTTCTTC.

This chain uses TRBV29-1 with TRBJ1-1; D uncertain. The CDR3 length is 14 residues. Trimming shortened V by 2 bases and J by 7 bases, and 17 bases separated the two germline ends. Per the germline V gene, CDR1 is SQVTM and CDR2 is ANQGSEA. The CDR3 region has the DNA TGCAGCGTTGAATGGTGGCATATAAGTGGTGAAGCTTTCTTT. Amino acid sequence: CSVEWWHISGEAFF.

The chain uses TRBV19 and TRBJ1-2; unclear D gene. This CDR3 has 13 amino acids. V lost 7 bases and J 8 bases, leaving 17 bases between the germline ends. Germline V CDR1 and CDR2: LNHDA, SQIVND (reference sequence). CDR3 coding DNA: TGTGCCAGTAAGGGTCCGAGGGCTCGAGGCTACACCTTC. This encodes CASKGPRARGYTF.

On this clone: Other DNA sequences in the same sample also yield this CDR3. The chain employs TRBV9 and TRBJ2-5; the D is unclear. V dropped 0 bases and J dropped 2 bases, with 8 bases sitting between them. Looked up from germline, CDR1 is SGDLS and CDR2 is YYNGEE. The CDR3 is 14 residues long. CDR3: CASSVGTDQETQYF. The CDR3 nucleotides read TGTGCCAGCAGCGTAGGTACAGATCAAGAGACCCAGTACTTC.

The V gene is TRBV29-1, the J gene TRBJ1-2; D is perhaps TRBD1 (6 bases). Looked up from germline, CDR1 is SQVTM and CDR2 is ANQGSEA. Trimming pared 6 bases from V and 8 bases from J, leaving 19 bases between. The CDR3 spans 13 residues. The CDR3: CSVSVLGARGYTF. The CDR3 DNA sequence: TGCAGCGTATCCGTATTGGGGGCGCGGGGCTACACCTTC.

J is TRBJ2-1 and V is TRBV11-3; a weak D match, TRBD1 (6 bases). V was shortened by 0 bases and J by 10 bases, with 10 bases between the two germline ends. CDR1 is SGHNT and CDR2 is YENEEA in the germline V gene. The CDR3 is 13 residues long. CDR3 sequence reads: CASSLDQGNEQFF. CDR3 bases: TGTGCCAGCAGCTTAGATCAGGGGAACGAGCAGTTCTTC.

V usage is TRBV4-3 and J usage is TRBJ1-4; 9 bases map to TRBD1. Germline V gene data show CDR1 as LGHNA and CDR2 as YSLEER. The CDR3 covers 13 residues. Trimming cost V 4 bases and J 8 bases; bases outside gene matches: 2. The CDR3 DNA reads TGCGCCAGCAGCCGGACAGGGGCGGAAAAACTGTTTTTT. It is translated as CASSRTGAEKLFF.

In DNA, the CDR3 is TGTGCCAGCAGCTTTAGGCAGGATTCCTACGAGCAGTACTTC. Its translation: CASSFRQDSYEQYF. The chain uses TRBV9 and TRBJ2-7, with D unclear. CDR1 and CDR2 (germline): SGDLS, YYNGEE. The V end lost 4 bases, the J end lost 1 base, and 12 bases lay between the germline ends. The CDR3 spans 14 residues.

The chain combines TRBV11-2 with TRBJ1-6, with a possible D match to TRBD1 (6 bases). The V gene's germline CDR1 is SGHAT and CDR2 FQNNGV. V dropped 5 bases and J dropped 10 bases, with 15 bases sitting between them. CDR3 length: 14 residues. The CDR3 DNA reads as TGTGCCAGCAGCACCCAGGGGTATTCCTCACCCCTCCACTTT. Amino acids: CASSTQGYSSPLHF.

This rearrangement joins TRBV7-3 to TRBJ1-5, with D unresolved. CDR1 and CDR2 from the germline V gene are SGHTA and FQGTGA. The CDR3 loop spans 11 amino acids. V shed 5 bases and J shed 4 bases, with 3 bases lying between them. In DNA, the CDR3 is TGTGCCAGCAGCCCTAATCAGCCCCAGCATTTT. Translating it yields CASSPNQPQHF.

The rearrangement uses TRBV30 and TRBJ2-1; a weak D match, TRBD2 (6 bases). Trimming took 3 bases from V and 2 from J, leaving 17 bases between them. CDR1 is GTSNPN and CDR2 is SVGIG in the germline V gene (reference sequence). CDR3 length equals 16 residues. CDR3 sequence (DNA): TGTGCCTGGAGCCCCGGGGGACCCCGCACCTACAATGAGCAGTTCTTC. Translated: CAWSPGGPRTYNEQFF.

The rearrangement uses TRBV5-1 and TRBJ2-7; 7 nucleotides line up with TRBD1. Germline CDR1 reads SGHRS; CDR2 reads YFSETQ. The CDR3 totals 13 residues. V lost 3 bases to trimming and J lost 1 base; unmatched junction nucleotides: 1. The CDR3 bases are TGCGCCAGCAGCTCGGGACAGTCCTACGAGCAGTACTTC. Its protein is CASSSGQSYEQYF.

V and J are TRBV4-3 and TRBJ1-2; TRBD1 matches 8 bases. Germline assignment: CDR1 LGHNA and CDR2 YSLEER. J was trimmed by 2 bases and V by 4 bases; bases with no gene match: 9. The CDR3 extends over 16 amino acids. This CDR3 reads CASSPSRDRINYGYTF. DNA for the CDR3: TGCGCCAGCAGCCCCTCCCGGGACAGGATAAACTATGGCTACACCTTC.